This TCR beta chain is drawn from a study of human T cells and chemical hapten exposure (dated by TCRdb to the early 2020s). Broadly, across the study: For sensitization, 2% DPC in acetone was applied to a roughly 2 cm by roughly 2 cm area of upper inner arm skin. The patient cohort, mostly female, included alopecia areata with under or over 50% scalp involvement, alopecia totalis and alopecia universalis. Peripheral blood TCR repertoire changes were tracked in vivo in alopecia patients during primary and secondary sensitization to the hapten diphenylcyclopropenone (DPC). Patch tests used Finn chambers with 0.01% DPC on the upper back, scored after 6 days by International Contact Dermatitis Research Group standards. Throughout the study period of roughly five months, patients also received therapeutic DPC doses to the scalp every week. For TCR sequencing, blood came from 25 to 35 alopecia patients at anywhere from one to four time points (pre-sensitization, 2, 6 and 24 weeks). Blood samples were taken from patients before sensitization (week 0) and then at 2, 6 and about 24 weeks after DPC sensitization. The libraries were sequenced as a pool, and the TCR yield per sample differed mostly because of small variations in library volumes within the pool. Results and caveats for the whole study, not just this receptor: DPC sensitization did not change how many TCRs were above 1 in 1000 frequency, and no evidence was found of alterations in global repertoire structure. Repeated subsampling changed both the strength of the expansion versus patch-test correlation and the threshold at which the correlation became significant. Compared with pre-sensitization or healthy control sets, expanded TCRs formed significantly more large CDR3 similarity clusters, which is consistent with antigen-driven responses. The number of PT1 expanded TCRs positively correlated with patch test score, significant at thresholds 8, 16 and 32 but not 4. Because every patient had alopecia, a presumed autoimmune disease, the patients' immune response might differ from that of healthy individuals.

Library preparation employed RACE. TCRdb lists the instrument as NextSeq 500. During library preparation, unique molecular identifiers were attached to individual cDNA molecules so that TCRs could be counted in a quantitative, reproducible way. From each blood RNA sample, both TCR alpha and TCR beta chains were sequenced. The authors' analysis ran thus. A median of about 100,000 TCRs per sample was observed, with a range of about 23,224 to 700,000. The Decombinator software suite was used to annotate the V, J and CDR3 of the TCR reads. To make PS versus PT1 abundance plots, every sample was subsampled to the same number of TCRs (28,000). TCRs were defined as expanded if absent before sensitization and observed at least eight times at the 2-week time point. Using fastp trimming at Q25 and MiXCR clonotype assembly, TCRdb reanalyzed the public sequencing data and kept in-frame beta chains. Entries that share a CDR3 protein sequence are merged under the most common genes and DNA. These V and J calls derive from TCRdb rather than the authors' analysis. The sample table lists under 100,000 distinct CDR3 sequences, about 10% of them with a count of one. The ten largest make up around 5% of the sample.

The sample's time point, from its label and the paper: patch test 2, 6 weeks after DPC sensitization. The sample's treatment or condition label is to be understood as: therapeutic diphenylcyclopropenone sensitization with weekly scalp DPC. Blood at each patch-test visit was drawn before the patch test was applied. Patients were eligible if aged 18 to 70, diagnosed with alopecia and judged suitable for DPC therapy, and pregnant patients were excluded. Total RNA was extracted from unfractionated whole blood collected in Tempus Blood RNA tubes. As to this clonotype: What this receptor recognizes is not known. No base quality values were provided; no much bigger clone lies one nucleotide off.

There are 15 amino acids in the CDR3, from cysteine to phenylalanine inclusive. The read is trimmed to its CDR3 DNA, 45 bases read in frame from base 1. CDR1 and CDR2 (ENHRY, SYGVKD) derive from the germline V gene. Trimming leaves V shorter by 5 bases and J shorter by 7 bases, with the junction holding 7 bases beyond the gene matches. Sequences were derived from whole blood, sampled in connection with sensitization to the hapten diphenylcyclopropenone (DPC). The TCR comes from a woman aged 45-60 years with alopecia areata. Some clones in this sample may be carry-over from other donors' samples. This chain joins TRBV10-3 to TRBJ2-1, and TRBD1 matches 11 of the central bases. The CDR3: CAISIAGTGGNEQFF. The sequenced DNA is TGTGCCATCAGTATAGCCGGGACAGGGGGAAATGAGCAGTTCTTC.